This TCR beta chain was retrieved from a study of T-cell reconstitution after alpha-beta-depleted transplantation in children. Per germline, CDR1 SQVTM and CDR2 ANQGSEA. This CDR3 comprises 13 residues. Trimming removed 2 bases from V and 7 bases from J, with 13 bases in between. With respect to this clonotype: Its target is unknown.

Study observations and caveats: It was reported that alpha-beta T cells came from several hundred expanded graft clones (about two months after transplant). When one year had passed after transplant, most T-cell counts and diversity came from newly produced T cells. In some patients, recipient T cells and intrathymic progenitors surviving conditioning explained high day-60 diversity.

Unique molecular identifiers were incorporated during preparation of the TCRbeta library. Via MiXCR, TCRdb re-called the PCR reads, giving one row per CDR3 protein. Counted here are some 460,000 distinct CDR3 sequences, roughly 15% occurring once; the ten biggest clones make up 29%. The material was PBMCs, mostly from graft donor cells, obtained 360 days after TCRalphabeta/CD19-depleted stem cell transplant. The sequence was obtained from a boy under two years old who had a stem cell transplant for Wiskott-Aldrich syndrome, so the T cells may come from the graft donor. The chain combines TRBV29-1 with TRBJ2-3, with a tentative D call TRBD2 (6 bases). The CDR3 here is CSVESSSEYTQYF. As DNA, the CDR3 is TGCAGCGTTGAATCTTCTAGCGAGTATACGCAGTATTTT.